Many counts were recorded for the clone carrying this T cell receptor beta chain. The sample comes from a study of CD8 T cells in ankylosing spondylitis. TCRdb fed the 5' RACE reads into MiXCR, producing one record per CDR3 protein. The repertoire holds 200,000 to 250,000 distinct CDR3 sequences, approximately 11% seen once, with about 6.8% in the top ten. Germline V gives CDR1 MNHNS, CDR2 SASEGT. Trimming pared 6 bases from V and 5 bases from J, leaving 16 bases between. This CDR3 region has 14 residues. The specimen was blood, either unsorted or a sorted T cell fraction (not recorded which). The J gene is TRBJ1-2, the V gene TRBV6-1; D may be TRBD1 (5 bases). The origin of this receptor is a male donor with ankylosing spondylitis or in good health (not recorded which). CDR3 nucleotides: TGTGCCAGCAGACCCTCAGTGGGGCCTTATGGCTACACCTTC. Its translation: CASRPSVGPYGYTF.